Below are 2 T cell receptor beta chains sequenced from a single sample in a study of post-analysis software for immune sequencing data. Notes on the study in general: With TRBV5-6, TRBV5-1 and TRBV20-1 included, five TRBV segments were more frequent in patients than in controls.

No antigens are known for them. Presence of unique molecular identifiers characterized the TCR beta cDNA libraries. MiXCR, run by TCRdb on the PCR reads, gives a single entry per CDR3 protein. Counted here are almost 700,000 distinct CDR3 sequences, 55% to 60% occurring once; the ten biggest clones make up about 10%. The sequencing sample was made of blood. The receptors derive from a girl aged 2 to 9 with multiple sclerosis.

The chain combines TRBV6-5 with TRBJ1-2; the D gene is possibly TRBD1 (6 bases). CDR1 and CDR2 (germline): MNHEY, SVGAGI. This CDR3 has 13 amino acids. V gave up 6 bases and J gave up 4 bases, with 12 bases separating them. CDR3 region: CASREQGRYGYTF. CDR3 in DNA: TGTGCCAGCAGGGAACAGGGTCGCTATGGCTACACCTTC.

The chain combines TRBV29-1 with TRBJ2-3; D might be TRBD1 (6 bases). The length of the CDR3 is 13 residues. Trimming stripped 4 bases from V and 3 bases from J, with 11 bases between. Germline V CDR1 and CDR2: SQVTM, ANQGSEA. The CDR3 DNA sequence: TGCAGCGTTGTTGGGCAGGGGACAGATACGCAGTATTTT. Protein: CSVVGQGTDTQYF.